What follows describes a single T cell receptor beta chain. Its antigen is unidentified. This record belongs to a study of CXCR3-negative and CXCR3-positive naive CD8 T cells. From germline, CDR1 is MDHEN and CDR2 SYDVKM. The length of the CDR3 is 16 residues. Notes on the study in general: Compared with CXCR3-negative naive cells, CXCR3-positive naive cells showed more hydrophobic TRB CDR3s. Comparison of naive CXCR3-negative and CXCR3-positive cells revealed similar TRBV-TRBJ usage, while memory cells differed.

Via 5' RACE with UMI labels, TRB cDNA libraries were prepared. TCRdb reanalyzed the 5' RACE reads, giving one entry per CDR3 protein sequence and no DNA. The sample totals 75,000 or so distinct CDR3 sequences. Source material: naive CXCR3- CD8+ T cells from blood. Noted subset: CD45RO-CCR7+CD27+CD95- naive CD8+ T cells lacking CXCR3 (TNR3-). This TCR derives from a human donor in good health. Some clones in this sample may be carry-over from other donors' samples. This chain connects TRBV28 to TRBJ2-7; TCRdb selects TRBD2, and the lack of DNA leaves this call unchecked. CDR3 loop: CASSSRQDSKIYEQYF.